The 7 T cell receptor beta chains listed next were all sequenced from one sample in a study of blood T cell repertoires in COVID-19. The protocol was immunoSEQ multiplex PCR, while the TCRdb copy is restricted to in-frame clones and leaves out a portion. The sample has 110,000 or so clones; under 90% are singletons. What was sequenced was peripheral blood. Receptor source: an elderly man with acute or convalescent COVID-19.

This clone appeared once. This chain joins TRBV7-9 and TRBJ1-2, with TRBD1 matching over 8 bases. The germline CDR1 and CDR2 sequences are SEHNR and FQNEAQ (reference sequence). J gave up 2 bases and V 2 bases, and 4 bases lay outside the gene matches. The CDR3 runs 15 residues. For the CDR3, the DNA is TGTGCCAGCAGCTTACCAAGGACAGGGAACTATGGCTACACCTTC. This gives the protein CASSLPRTGNYGYTF.

V is TRBV6-5 and J is TRBJ2-6; tentatively, D is TRBD2 (5 bases). V shed 6 bases and J shed 4 bases, with 13 bases lying between them. The CDR3 runs 15 residues. CDR1 and CDR2 (germline): MNHEY, SVGAGI. The CDR3 DNA reads as TGTGCCAGCAGAAGGGCGTCGGGAGGGGCCAACGTCCTGACTTTC. It specifies CASRRASGGANVLTF.

This chain links TRBV19 with TRBJ1-5; TRBD1 is a possible D gene (5 bases). Germline V CDR1 and CDR2: LNHDA, SQIVND (reference sequence). Between the trimmed V and J ends, which lost 3 bases and 0 bases, there was a span of 15 bases. The CDR3 is 17 amino acids. The CDR3 bases are TGTGCCAGTAGTATCTCTGGGGGGAGTTATAGCAATCAGCCCCAGCATTTT. Translated: CASSISGGSYSNQPQHF.

The CDR3: CASSVGLAGVRQFF. CDR3 in DNA: TGTGCCAGTAGTGTTGGACTAGCGGGAGTGCGGCAGTTCTTC. This chain uses TRBV19 with TRBJ2-1, with 13 positions matching TRBD2. The CDR3 runs to 14 residues. Trimming took 5 bases from V and 12 from J; bases not matched to a gene: 7. Per germline, CDR1 LNHDA and CDR2 SQIVND (reference sequence). Together with reference TRBV19 and TRBJ2-1, the CDR3 gives the full variable domain: DGGITQSPKYLFRKEGQNVTLSCEQNLNHDAMYWYRQDPGQGLRLIYYSQIVNDFQKGDIAEGYSVSREKKESFPLTVTSAQKNPTAFYLCASSVGLAGVRQFFGPGTRLTVL.

The chain carries TRBV5-5 and TRBJ2-5; 11 nucleotides align to TRBD1. V lost 0 bases and J lost 5; bases outside the gene matches: 3. Germline assignment: CDR1 SGHKS and CDR2 YYEKEE (reference sequence). The CDR3 consists of 15 residues. CDR3 in amino acids: CASSLGDRGLETQYF. The CDR3 nucleotides are TGTGCCAGCAGCTTGGGGGACAGGGGGTTGGAGACCCAGTACTTC.

The chain has TRBV6-1 and TRBJ2-2, with a weak D call TRBD2 (6 bases). Germline CDR1 and CDR2: MNHNS and SASEGT. Trimming took off 1 base at V and 4 bases at J, with 13 bases between the two ends. The CDR3 loop spans 16 amino acids. Written as DNA, the CDR3 is TGTGCCAGCAGTGAAGTGCTAGCGAGAGTCACCGGGGAGCTGTTTTTT. It translates to CASSEVLARVTGELFF.

This clone has a handful of counts. The chain employs TRBV6-2 or TRBV6-3 and TRBJ2-7, with 8 bases aligning to TRBD2. CDR1 MNHEY and CDR2 SVGEGT come from the germline V gene. Trimming removed 4 bases from V and 4 bases from J; junction bases left unmatched: 3. The CDR3 consists of 13 residues. The CDR3 protein is CASSSSGSYEQYF. CDR3 nucleotides: TGTGCCAGCAGTTCCAGCGGGAGTTACGAGCAGTACTTC.